This T cell receptor (beta chain) is drawn from a study of T cell changes during pregnancy in multiple sclerosis. The protocol was immunoSEQ multiplex PCR, while the TCRdb copy is restricted to in-frame clones and leaves out a portion. The top ten clones hold roughly 3.9% of a sample with tens of thousands of clones, 80% to 95% of them seen once. V gave up 6 bases and J gave up 1 base, with 21 bases separating them. Per germline, CDR1 SNHLY and CDR2 FYNNEI. The length of the CDR3 is 18 residues. The sample was CD8+ T cells from peripheral blood mononuclear cells, taken after pregnancy. V is TRBV2 and J is TRBJ1-4, with D possibly being TRBD1 (5 bases). The receptor's source is a female donor with multiple sclerosis, enrolled in a pregnancy study. CDR3 DNA sequence: TGTGCCAGCAGCTTTAAGGAAGGACAACGACGAACTAATGAAAAACTGTTTTTT. Protein product: CASSFKEGQRRTNEKLFF. The entire variable domain, with the rest obtained from reference TRBV2 and TRBJ1-4, is as follows: EPEVTQTPSHQVTQMGQEVILRCVPISNHLYFYWYRQILGQKVEFLVSFYNNEISEKSEIFDDQFSVERPDGSNFTLKIRSTKLEDSAMYFCASSFKEGQRRTNEKLFFGSGTQLSVL.